The clone carrying this T cell receptor (beta chain) was found a few times. Its antigen remains unknown. This sample stems from a study of T-cell reconstitution after alpha-beta-depleted transplantation in children. Findings and caveats of the study: Recipient T cells and thymic progenitors that survived gave rise to the high TCRbeta diversity observed at day 60 in some patients. When one year had passed after transplant, most T-cell counts and diversity came from newly produced T cells.

V gave up 5 bases and J gave up 0 bases, with 17 bases separating them. Germline V gene sequence: CDR1 KGHSH, CDR2 LQKENI. This CDR3 comprises 17 residues. Unique molecular identifiers were incorporated into the prepared TCRbeta library. A single record per CDR3 protein comes from TCRdb applying MiXCR to the PCR reads. This table holds about 500,000 distinct CDR3 sequences, roughly 11% found once. Specimen: PBMCs, mostly from graft donor cells, collected 180 days after TCRalphabeta/CD19-depleted stem cell transplant. This chain links TRBV18 with TRBJ2-4, with D possibly being TRBD1 (6 bases). This clonotype was sampled from a female patient aged 2-15 years who had a stem cell transplant for aplastic anemia, so the T cells may come from the graft donor. CDR3 amino acids: CASSTFGQLLAKNIQYF. In DNA form, the CDR3 reads TGTGCCAGCTCAACCTTCGGACAGCTTCTAGCCAAAAACATTCAGTACTTC.